This T cell receptor beta chain was recovered during a study of shared clonotypes between healthy human individuals. As concerns this clone: Other DNA sequences in this specimen translate into the identical CDR3.

It was some 84 million PBMCs that unsorted samples used for genomic DNA. What was sequenced on ten immunoSEQ deep assay plates was unsorted PBMC DNA. In the original processing: There were no quality scores in the junction-only immunoSEQ sequences, so filtering differed. The assay was immunoSEQ multiplex PCR, and TCRdb's table has in-frame clones only and misses some. That table furnishes V, J and clone size, whereas the DNA furnished D and trimming. The sample contains about half a million clones, roughly 80% of which appear only once. This CDR3 has 12 amino acids. Germline V gives CDR1 SQVTM, CDR2 ANQGSEA. V lost 5 bases and J 1 base, leaving 8 bases between the germline ends.

This receptor was taken from a woman in her thirties or forties in good health. Some clones in this sample may be carry-over from other donors' samples. The sample consisted of PBMCs. This rearrangement joins TRBV29-1 to TRBJ2-5; D remains unclear. CDR3 loop: CSVSRAQETQYF. CDR3 in DNA: TGCAGCGTTAGTAGAGCCCAAGAGACCCAGTACTTC.